This T cell receptor (beta chain) stems from a study of blood T cell repertoires in COVID-19. Study background: T cells, B-cell-depleted T cells, or PBMCs supplied cDNA or gDNA.

Germline V lookup: CDR1 ENHRY, CDR2 SYGVKD. This CDR3 spans 15 amino acids. Trimming took 2 bases from V and 1 from J, leaving 9 bases between them. How the authors handled the data: Estimation of nucleated cell counts was performed using reference gene primer amplification. Generated by immunoSEQ multiplex PCR, the TCRdb table keeps only in-frame clones and is missing some. That table furnishes V, J and clone size, whereas the DNA furnished D and trimming. This table has roughly 290,000 clones, around 87% appearing once. Ages ranged from roughly 18 to 100 years, with residence in 24 US areas. Donors were grouped by their self-reported clinical history.

Material: PBMCs or T cells enriched from blood (not recorded which). The J gene is TRBJ2-4, the V gene TRBV10-3; a weak D match, TRBD2 (5 bases). The receptor was isolated from a woman under 30 with acute COVID-19. CDR3 nucleotides: TGTGCCATCAGTGAGGGCGGACTGGCCAAAAACATTCAGTACTTC. Translating it yields CAISEGGLAKNIQYF.